This T cell receptor (beta chain) was recorded in a study of cytomegalovirus exposure and HLA in healthy donors. The V gene lost 3 bases and the J gene lost 2 bases, with 10 bases spanning the gap. The CDR3 length is 14 residues. Germline-derived CDR1 and CDR2 are SEHNR and FQNEAQ (reference sequence). In the PCR, 60 Vbeta and 13 Jbeta primers were used. Profiling relied on immunoSEQ multiplex PCR, and the TCRdb table lists in-frame clones only, not all of them. The repertoire holds around 170,000 clones, with around 77% as singletons. This clonotype was sampled from a man between 60 and 70 years old in good health and CMV-seronegative. The chain joins TRBV7-9 to TRBJ1-1; possible D gene TRBD1, 6 bases. Material for sequencing was PBMCs. This chain's CDR3 is CASSLPGQNTEAFF. The CDR3 DNA is TGTGCCAGCAGCTTGCCGGGACAAAACACTGAAGCTTTCTTT.